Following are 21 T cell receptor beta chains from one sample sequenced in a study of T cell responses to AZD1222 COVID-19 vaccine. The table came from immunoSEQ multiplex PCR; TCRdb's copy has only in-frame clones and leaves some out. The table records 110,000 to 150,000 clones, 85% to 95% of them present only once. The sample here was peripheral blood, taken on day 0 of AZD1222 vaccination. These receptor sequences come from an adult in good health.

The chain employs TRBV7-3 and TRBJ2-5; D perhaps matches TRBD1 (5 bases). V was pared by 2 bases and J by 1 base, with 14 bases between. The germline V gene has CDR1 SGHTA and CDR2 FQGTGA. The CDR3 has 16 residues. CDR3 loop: CASSLGSSRGQETQYF. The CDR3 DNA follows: TGTGCCAGCAGCTTAGGGTCGAGTAGGGGCCAAGAGACCCAGTACTTC.

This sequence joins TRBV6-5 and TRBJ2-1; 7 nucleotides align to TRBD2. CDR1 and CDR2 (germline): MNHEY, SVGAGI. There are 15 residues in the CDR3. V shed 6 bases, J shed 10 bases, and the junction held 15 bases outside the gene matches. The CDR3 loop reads CASSFQAGLLSEQFF. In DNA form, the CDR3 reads TGTGCCAGCAGCTTCCAAGCGGGGCTCCTGTCGGAGCAGTTCTTC.

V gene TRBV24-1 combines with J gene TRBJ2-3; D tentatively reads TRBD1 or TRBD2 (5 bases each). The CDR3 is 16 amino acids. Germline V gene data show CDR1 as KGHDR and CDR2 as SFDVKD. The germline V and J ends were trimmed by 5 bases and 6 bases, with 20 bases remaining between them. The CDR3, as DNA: TGTGCCACCAGTGCCCTGGGGGAGAGTGATCGGGATACGCAGTATTTT. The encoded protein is CATSALGESDRDTQYF.

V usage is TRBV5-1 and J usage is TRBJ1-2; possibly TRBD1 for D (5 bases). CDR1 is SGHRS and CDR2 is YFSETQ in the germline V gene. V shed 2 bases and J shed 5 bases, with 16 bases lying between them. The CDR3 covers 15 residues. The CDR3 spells CASSLGALMGYGYTF. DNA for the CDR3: TGCGCCAGCAGCTTAGGGGCCTTAATGGGGTATGGCTACACCTTC.

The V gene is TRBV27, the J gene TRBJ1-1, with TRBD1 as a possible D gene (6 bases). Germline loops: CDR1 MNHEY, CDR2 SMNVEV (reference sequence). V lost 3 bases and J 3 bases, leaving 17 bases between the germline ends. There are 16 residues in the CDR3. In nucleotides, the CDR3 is TGTGCCAGCAGTTTTAGGTCCAGGGGCGATTACACTGAAGCTTTCTTT. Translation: CASSFRSRGDYTEAFF.

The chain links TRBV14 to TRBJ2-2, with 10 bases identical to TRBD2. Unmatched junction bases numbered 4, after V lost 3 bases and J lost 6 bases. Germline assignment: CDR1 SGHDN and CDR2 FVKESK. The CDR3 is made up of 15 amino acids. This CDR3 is CASSQTLAGAGELFF. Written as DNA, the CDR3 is TGTGCCAGCAGCCAGACTCTAGCGGGAGCCGGGGAGCTGTTTTTT.

This CDR3 reads CASSDSGGEDEQFF. CDR3 DNA: TGTGCCAGCAGCGATAGCGGGGGGGAAGATGAGCAGTTCTTC. The chain has TRBV5-6 and TRBJ2-1; 11 positions agree with TRBD2. The CDR3 totals 14 residues. J gave up 8 bases and V 4 bases, and 5 bases lay outside the gene matches. Germline loops: CDR1 SGHDT, CDR2 YYEEEE.

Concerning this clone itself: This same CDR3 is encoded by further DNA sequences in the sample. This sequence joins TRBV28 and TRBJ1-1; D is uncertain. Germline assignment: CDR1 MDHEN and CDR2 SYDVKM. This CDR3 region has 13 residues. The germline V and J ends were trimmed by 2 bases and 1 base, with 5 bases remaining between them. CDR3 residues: CASSLAGNTEAFF. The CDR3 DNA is TGTGCCAGCAGTTTAGCCGGGAACACTGAAGCTTTCTTT.

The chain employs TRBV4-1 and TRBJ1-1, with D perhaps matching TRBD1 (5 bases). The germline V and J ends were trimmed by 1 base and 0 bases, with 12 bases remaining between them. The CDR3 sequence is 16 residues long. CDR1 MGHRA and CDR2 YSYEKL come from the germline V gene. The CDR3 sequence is CASSQVTGPMNTEAFF. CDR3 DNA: TGCGCCAGCAGCCAAGTCACAGGTCCCATGAACACTGAAGCTTTCTTT.

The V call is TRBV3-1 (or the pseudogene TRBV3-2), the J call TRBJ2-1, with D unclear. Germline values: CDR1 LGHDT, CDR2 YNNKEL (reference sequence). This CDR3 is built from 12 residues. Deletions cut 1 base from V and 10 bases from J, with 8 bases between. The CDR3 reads CASSQVWREQFF. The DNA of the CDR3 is TGTGCCAGCAGCCAAGTCTGGCGGGAGCAGTTCTTC.

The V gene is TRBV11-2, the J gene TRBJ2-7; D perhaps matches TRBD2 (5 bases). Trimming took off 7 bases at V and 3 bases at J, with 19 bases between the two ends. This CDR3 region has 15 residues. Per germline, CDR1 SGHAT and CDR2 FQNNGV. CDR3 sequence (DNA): TGTGCCAGCACCCCGCGGGCGGGTGGTGACTACGAGCAGTACTTC. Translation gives CASTPRAGGDYEQYF.

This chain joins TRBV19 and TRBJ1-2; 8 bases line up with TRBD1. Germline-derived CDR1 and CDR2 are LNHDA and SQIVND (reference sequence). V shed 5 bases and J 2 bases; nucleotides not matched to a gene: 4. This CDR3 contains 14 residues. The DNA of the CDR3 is TGTGCCAGTAGTGTGCAGGGGGCCAACTATGGCTACACCTTC. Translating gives CASSVQGANYGYTF.

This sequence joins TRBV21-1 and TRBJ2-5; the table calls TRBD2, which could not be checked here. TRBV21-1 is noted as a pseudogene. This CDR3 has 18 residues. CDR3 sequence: CASSKALLGLAGGETQYF. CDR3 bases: TGTGCCAGCAGCAAAGCGCTTTTAGGGCTAGCGGGAGGAGAGACCCAGTACTTC.

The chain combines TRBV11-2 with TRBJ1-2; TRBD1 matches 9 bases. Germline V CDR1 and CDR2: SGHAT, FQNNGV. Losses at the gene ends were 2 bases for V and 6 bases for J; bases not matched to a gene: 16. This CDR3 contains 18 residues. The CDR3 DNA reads TGTGCCAGCAGCTTAAGTGCCGGGACAGGGCACATACCCGATGGCTACACCTTC. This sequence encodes CASSLSAGTGHIPDGYTF.

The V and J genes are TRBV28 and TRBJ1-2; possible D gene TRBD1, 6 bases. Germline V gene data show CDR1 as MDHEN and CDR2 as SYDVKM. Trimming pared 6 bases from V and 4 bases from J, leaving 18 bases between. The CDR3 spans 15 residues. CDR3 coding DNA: TGTGCCAGCAGCCTGGGGGGGGCCCGGGGCTATGGCTACACCTTC. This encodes CASSLGGARGYGYTF.

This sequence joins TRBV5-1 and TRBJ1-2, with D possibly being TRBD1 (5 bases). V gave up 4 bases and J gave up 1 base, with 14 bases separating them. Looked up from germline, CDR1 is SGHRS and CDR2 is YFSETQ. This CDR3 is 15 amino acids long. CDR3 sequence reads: CASSPPTDLNYGYTF. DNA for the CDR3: TGCGCCAGCAGCCCCCCGACAGACCTTAACTATGGCTACACCTTC.

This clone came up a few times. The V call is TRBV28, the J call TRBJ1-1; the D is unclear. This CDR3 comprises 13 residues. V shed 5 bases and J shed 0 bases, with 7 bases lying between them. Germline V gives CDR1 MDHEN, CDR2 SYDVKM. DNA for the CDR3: TGTGCCAGCAGTCAACCACTGAACACTGAAGCTTTCTTT. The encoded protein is CASSQPLNTEAFF.

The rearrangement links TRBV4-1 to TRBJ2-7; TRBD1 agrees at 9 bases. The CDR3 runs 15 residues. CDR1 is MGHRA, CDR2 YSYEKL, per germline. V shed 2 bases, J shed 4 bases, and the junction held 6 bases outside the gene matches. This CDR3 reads CASSQSGTGRYEQYF. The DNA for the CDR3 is TGCGCCAGCAGCCAATCCGGGACAGGGAGGTACGAGCAGTACTTC.

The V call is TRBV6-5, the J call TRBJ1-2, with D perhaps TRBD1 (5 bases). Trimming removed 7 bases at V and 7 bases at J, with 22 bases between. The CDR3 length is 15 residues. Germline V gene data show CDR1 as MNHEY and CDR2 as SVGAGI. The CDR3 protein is CASTDRVPLSGGYTF. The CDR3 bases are TGTGCCAGCACCGACAGAGTCCCCCTTTCGGGTGGCTACACCTTC.

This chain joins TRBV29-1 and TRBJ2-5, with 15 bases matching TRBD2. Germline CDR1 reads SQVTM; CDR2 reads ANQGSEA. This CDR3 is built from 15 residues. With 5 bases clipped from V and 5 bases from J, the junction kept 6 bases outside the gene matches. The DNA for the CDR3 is TGCAGCGTTCGTCCGGGACTAGCGGGGGGTGAGACCCAGTACTTC. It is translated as CSVRPGLAGGETQYF. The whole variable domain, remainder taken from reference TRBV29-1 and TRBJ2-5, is SAVISQKPSRDICQRGTSLTIQCQVDSQVTMMFWYRQQPGQSLTLIATANQGSEATYESGFVIDKFPISRPNLTFSTLTVSNMSPEDSSIYLCSVRPGLAGGETQYFGPGTRLLVL.

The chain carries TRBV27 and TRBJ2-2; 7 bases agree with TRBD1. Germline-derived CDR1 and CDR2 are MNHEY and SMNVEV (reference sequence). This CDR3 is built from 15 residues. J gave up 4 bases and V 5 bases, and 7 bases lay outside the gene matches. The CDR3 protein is CASSTRQGTTGELFF. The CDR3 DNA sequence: TGTGCCAGCAGTACCCGACAGGGAACCACCGGGGAGCTGTTTTTT.